The clone carrying this TCR beta chain was seen at least ten times. The antigen remains undetermined. V lost 1 base, J lost 9 bases, and 11 bases stayed unmatched. This CDR3 spans 16 amino acids. CDR1 is SGHAT and CDR2 is FQNNGV in the germline V gene. Under the authors' procedure: Building a distant-metastasis classifier for papillary thyroid cancer drew on CDR3 differences across clinicopathological groups. TCRdb redid the clone calls on the PCR reads using MiXCR. TCRdb, not the original authors, processed these V and J calls. The sample holds 20,000 to 25,000 clones, 11% seen once. This specimen belongs to a study of metastatic and nonmetastatic thyroid tumors. Study-level findings and limits: Reported TCR beta diversity, measured in blood and tumor, was significantly higher for malignant thyroid tumors than for benign nodules.

Thyroid surgery had not been preceded by any treatment in any patient. This receptor was taken from a female donor with papillary thyroid cancer or a benign thyroid nodule (not recorded which). Some clones in this sample may be carry-over from other donors' samples. Sample: blood. The gene calls are TRBV11-2 and TRBJ2-1; 8 nucleotides agree with TRBD2. CDR3 protein: CASSLGGAGGRGEQFF. CDR3 DNA: TGTGCCAGCAGCTTAGGTGGCGCGGGAGGCCGGGGTGAGCAGTTCTTC. Filled out from reference TRBV11-2 and TRBJ2-1, the complete variable domain reads EAGVAQSPRYKIIEKRQSVAFWCNPISGHATLYWYQQILGQGPKLLIQFQNNGVVDDSQLPKDRFSAERLKGVDSTLKIQPAKLEDSAVYLCASSLGGAGGRGEQFFGPGTRLTVL.